The rows below give T cell receptor beta chains drawn from one sample of a study of blood T cell repertoires in COVID-19. Repertoires were generated with immunoSEQ multiplex PCR, while TCRdb's copy carries only in-frame clones and drops some. The sample holds about 240,000 clones, around 88% seen once. Source material: peripheral blood. Receptors were obtained from a man older than 75 with acute or convalescent COVID-19. CDR3s include the opening cysteine and the closing phenylalanine or tryptophan. A D gene is named only where the DNA matches it firmly. Rows give clone size only sometimes, using once, few, many, or a class for an expanded clone.

V	D	J	size	DNA	CDR3
TRBV12-3/TRBV12-4	-	TRBJ1-1	-	TGTGCCAGCAGTTTAGTACTTAACACTGAAGCTTTCTTT	CASSLVLNTEAFF
TRBV4-3	-	TRBJ2-3	-	TGCGCCAGCAGCCAAGCCTACAGAGGCACAGATACGCAGTATTTT	CASSQAYRGTDTQYF
TRBV20-1	TRBD2	TRBJ2-5	-	TGCAGTGCTAGTTACGGTAGCGGGAGTCGGGAGACCCAGTACTTC	CSASYGSGSRETQYF
TRBV9	-	TRBJ2-7	few	TGTGCCAGCAGCTCCCGGGACTCGGGGACCTACGAGCAGTACTTC	CASSSRDSGTYEQYF
TRBV27	-	TRBJ2-3	-	TGTGCCAGCAGTTTTCGTGGCGCGGTCGCAGATACGCAGTATTTT	CASSFRGAVADTQYF
TRBV15	-	TRBJ2-2	-	TGTGCCACCAGCAGAGAACAAGCGAACACCGGGGAGCTGTTTTTT	CATSREQANTGELFF
TRBV19	TRBD2	TRBJ2-3	-	TGTGCCAGTAGCCTCTTCGGGACTAGCGGCGTCACCCGGGATACGCAGTATTTT	CASSLFGTSGVTRDTQYF
TRBV5-6	-	TRBJ2-7	-	TGTGCCAGCAGCTTGAGGGGGTCGCGGGAGCAGTACTTC	CASSLRGSREQYF
TRBV15	-	TRBJ1-6	few	TGTGCCACCAGCAGAGATCCCACAGGGTTGGATTCACCCCTCCACTTT	CATSRDPTGLDSPLHF
TRBV7-2	TRBD2	TRBJ2-7	-	TGTGCCAGCAGCAGGACTAGCGGGGGGGCACTCTACGAGCAGTACTTC	CASSRTSGGALYEQYF
TRBV4-1	TRBD1	TRBJ2-5	-	TGCGCCAGCAGCCGCGGACAGGGGGCTGCAGAGACCCAGTACTTC	CASSRGQGAAETQYF
TRBV19	TRBD1	TRBJ1-2	-	TGTGCCAGTAGTAGAGGACAGGGGGCGCGTGGCTACACCTTC	CASSRGQGARGYTF
TRBV7-2	TRBD2	TRBJ2-3	-	TGTGCCAGCAGTTTCAGCGGGGGGGCAGGAGCAGATACGCAGTATTTT	CASSFSGGAGADTQYF
TRBV19	-	TRBJ1-3	few	TGTGCCAGTAGTTCCCATTTAAACACCATATATTTT	CASSSHLNTIYF
TRBV5-1	TRBD1	TRBJ2-5	-	TGCGCCAGCAGCTTGGCCAGGGGGCGCAGCAGGGCGGAGACCCAGTACTTC	CASSLARGRSRAETQYF
TRBV6-4	TRBD2	TRBJ2-1	-	TGTGCCAGCAGTGAATCCAGCGGGGGGATCGGTGAGCAGTTCTTC	CASSESSGGIGEQFF
TRBV28	TRBD1	TRBJ1-2	-	TGTGCCAGCAGTTTACCAAAGGGGGCGGACTATGGCTACACCTTC	CASSLPKGADYGYTF
TRBV19	-	TRBJ2-7	few	TGTGCCAGTAGTGCAAGGAGGGGGACAGTCCCCTACGAGCAGTACTTC	CASSARRGTVPYEQYF
TRBV28	-	TRBJ1-2	-	TGTGCCAGCAGTTTAGTCGCGTATGGCTACACCTTC	CASSLVAYGYTF
TRBV12-5	-	TRBJ2-1	once	TGTGCTAGTGGTTTGGGAGATGAGCAGTTCTTC	CASGLGDEQFF
TRBV27	-	TRBJ1-2	-	TGTGCCAGCAGTTTAGGAGGGGTCGGGGGCTACACCTTC	CASSLGGVGGYTF
TRBV11-2	-	TRBJ2-3	-	TGTGCCAGCAGCTTCTCGGTCACAGATACGCAGTATTTT	CASSFSVTDTQYF
TRBV7-9	TRBD1	TRBJ1-5	-	TGTGCCAGCAGTTCCGGGACAGGGGGCTCATTGGCCAGGCCCCAGCATTTT	CASSSGTGGSLARPQHF
TRBV28	-	TRBJ1-5	-	TGTGCCAGCAAAGACAGAAATCAGCCCCAGCATTTT	CASKDRNQPQHF
TRBV3-1/TRBV3-2	-	TRBJ1-1	-	TGTGCCAGCAGCGACCCGGGGGGTGAGGCTTTCTTT	CASSDPGGEAFF
TRBV5-8	TRBD1	TRBJ1-1	-	TGTGCCAGCAGCTTGACAGGGGGCCTGAACACTGAAGCTTTCTTT	CASSLTGGLNTEAFF
TRBV6-2/TRBV6-3	-	TRBJ2-1	once	TGTGCCAGCAGCCGGACTTTTTTGAATGAGCAGTTCTTC	CASSRTFLNEQFF
TRBV5-1	TRBD1	TRBJ2-7	once	TGCGCCAGCACTCCGGCCCCGGGACAGGTTGGGCAGTACTTC	CASTPAPGQVGQYF
TRBV27	-	TRBJ1-4	-	TGTGCCAGCAGTTTATCGAGCTCCACAGACCTTAATGAAAAACTGTTTTTT	CASSLSSSTDLNEKLFF
TRBV6-4	TRBD1	TRBJ2-3	few	TGTGCCAGCAGTGCGACAGGGCGCACAGATACGCAGTATTTT	CASSATGRTDTQYF
TRBV6-6	-	TRBJ2-7	once	TGTGCCAGCAGCTTCGGACAGAACTACGAGCAGTACTTC	CASSFGQNYEQYF
TRBV14	-	TRBJ2-7	once	TGTGCCAGCAGCCGCACAGAGATCTACGAGCAGTACTTC	CASSRTEIYEQYF
TRBV5-4	-	TRBJ1-6	-	TGTGCCAGCAGCTTGGAGGGGTCGTATTCACCCCTCCACTTT	CASSLEGSYSPLHF
TRBV29-1	-	TRBJ2-3	once	TGCAGCGTTGGGACAGTTCTGAGCACAGATACGCAGTATTTT	CSVGTVLSTDTQYF
TRBV5-1	TRBD1	TRBJ1-6	few	TGCGCCAGCAGCGGGGGACAGTCGGGTTCCTATAATTCACCCCTCCACTTT	CASSGGQSGSYNSPLHF
TRBV9	TRBD1	TRBJ1-3	-	TGTGCCAGCAGCGTAAGGACAGGGGGCATCTCTGGAAACACCATATATTTT	CASSVRTGGISGNTIYF
TRBV10-3	TRBD2	TRBJ2-5	-	TGTGCCATCAGTGCAGCGGGGGGGCTGCAAGAGACCCAGTACTTC	CAISAAGGLQETQYF
TRBV5-4	TRBD2	TRBJ2-1	-	TGTGCCAGCAGCGCTTCTAGCGGTACCTACAATGAGCAGTTCTTC	CASSASSGTYNEQFF
TRBV19	-	TRBJ2-7	-	TGTGCCAGTAGTATGGGGGCTAGATCCTACGAGCAGTACTTC	CASSMGARSYEQYF
TRBV7-8	TRBD1	TRBJ1-4	-	TGTGCCAGCAGCTTCCCAACCGGGACAGCCCGAAAACTGTTTTTT	CASSFPTGTARKLFF
TRBV5-6	TRBD1	TRBJ1-1	-	TGTGCCAGCAGCCCGGGGGACAGGGCGAACACTGAAGCTTTCTTT	CASSPGDRANTEAFF
TRBV4-2	-	TRBJ1-2	once	TGTGCCAGCAGCCGAGCCCGTAGCAACTATGGCTACACCTTC	CASSRARSNYGYTF
TRBV15	-	TRBJ1-1	-	TGTGCCACCAGCAGAGATACGCTAATGTACACTGAAGCTTTCTTT	CATSRDTLMYTEAFF
TRBV2	-	TRBJ1-4	-	TGTGCCAGCAACATCAGGGCGGCTAATGAAAAACTGTTTTTT	CASNIRAANEKLFF
TRBV5-1	TRBD1	TRBJ2-5	-	TGCGCCAGCAGCTTGATGGGACAGGGGCAAGAGACCCAGTACTTC	CASSLMGQGQETQYF
TRBV4-3	-	TRBJ2-7	-	TGCGCCAGCAGCCAAGTGAACGGCTACGAGCAGTACTTC	CASSQVNGYEQYF